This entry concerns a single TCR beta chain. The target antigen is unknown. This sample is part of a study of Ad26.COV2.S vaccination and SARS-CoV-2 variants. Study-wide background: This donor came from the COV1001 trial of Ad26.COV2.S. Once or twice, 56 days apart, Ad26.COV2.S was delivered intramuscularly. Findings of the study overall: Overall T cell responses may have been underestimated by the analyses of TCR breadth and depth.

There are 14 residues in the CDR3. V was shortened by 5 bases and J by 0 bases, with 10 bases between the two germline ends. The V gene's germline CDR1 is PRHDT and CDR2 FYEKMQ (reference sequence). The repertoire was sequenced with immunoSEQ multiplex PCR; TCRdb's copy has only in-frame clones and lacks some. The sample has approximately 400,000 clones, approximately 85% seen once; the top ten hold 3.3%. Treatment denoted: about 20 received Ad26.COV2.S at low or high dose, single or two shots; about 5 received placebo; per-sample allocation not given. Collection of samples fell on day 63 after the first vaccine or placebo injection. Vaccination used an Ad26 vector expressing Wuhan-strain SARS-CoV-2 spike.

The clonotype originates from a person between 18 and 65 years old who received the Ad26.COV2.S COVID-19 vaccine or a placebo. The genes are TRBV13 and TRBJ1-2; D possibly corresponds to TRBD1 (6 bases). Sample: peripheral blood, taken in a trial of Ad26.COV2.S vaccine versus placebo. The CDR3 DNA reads TGTGCCAGCAGCGCCCACAGGGCTAACTATGGCTACACCTTC. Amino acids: CASSAHRANYGYTF.